The 5 T cell receptor beta chains below all came from one sample that was sequenced in a study of blood T cell repertoires in COVID-19. Assay: immunoSEQ multiplex PCR; the TCRdb copy retains only in-frame clones and omits some. The table shows about 24,000 clones, with approximately 78% occurring only once. What was sequenced was peripheral blood. The receptors stem from a human donor in a cohort sampled during active COVID-19.

V is TRBV28 and J is TRBJ1-3; 8 positions agree with TRBD1. V lost 5 bases, J lost 4 bases, and 7 bases stayed unmatched. Germline lookup yields CDR1 MDHEN and CDR2 SYDVKM. The CDR3 has 15 amino acids. As DNA, the CDR3 is TGTGCCAGCAGTATTATGACAGGGGTCGGAAACACCATATATTTT. It yields the protein CASSIMTGVGNTIYF.

The chain employs TRBV15 and TRBJ2-1; 11 nucleotides line up with TRBD1. J lost 7 bases, V lost 5 bases, and 4 bases had no gene match. In germline, CDR1 is LNHNV, CDR2 YYDKDF (reference sequence). This CDR3 has 14 amino acids. The CDR3 region is CATSPGQGDNEQFF. CDR3 in DNA: TGTGCCACCAGCCCGGGACAGGGGGATAATGAGCAGTTCTTC.

V usage is TRBV20-1 and J usage is TRBJ2-1; 7 bases are shared with TRBD1. The CDR3 runs 11 residues. Germline lookup yields CDR1 DFQATT and CDR2 SNEGSKA (reference sequence). The CDR3 coding sequence is TGCAGCCCGAAACAGGGGAATGAGCAGTTCTTC. Translating it yields CSPKQGNEQFF.

The chain is built from TRBV6-5 and TRBJ1-1; D remains ambiguous. Trimming left V 7 bases short and J 1 base short, with 10 bases between. The CDR3 consists of 13 residues. Germline-derived CDR1 and CDR2 are MNHEY and SVGAGI. The CDR3 nucleotides read TGTGCCAGCACCCCCTCCAGGAACACTGAAGCTTTCTTT. Translation: CASTPSRNTEAFF.

The rearrangement uses TRBV18 and TRBJ1-3, with D hard to call. CDR1 is KGHSH and CDR2 is LQKENI in the germline V gene. The ends were cut back, 0 bases at V and 4 bases at J, with 13 bases in the middle. The CDR3 extends over 16 amino acids. CDR3: CASSPPGRIGGNTIYF. CDR3 nucleotides: TGTGCCAGCTCACCACCGGGGAGGATCGGCGGAAACACCATATATTTT. The entire variable domain, with the rest obtained from reference TRBV18 and TRBJ1-3, is as follows: NAGVMQNPRHLVRRRGQEARLRCSPMKGHSHVYWYRQLPEEGLKFMVYLQKENIIDESGMPKERFSAEFPKEGPSILRIQQVVRGDSAAYFCASSPPGRIGGNTIYFGEGSWLTVV.